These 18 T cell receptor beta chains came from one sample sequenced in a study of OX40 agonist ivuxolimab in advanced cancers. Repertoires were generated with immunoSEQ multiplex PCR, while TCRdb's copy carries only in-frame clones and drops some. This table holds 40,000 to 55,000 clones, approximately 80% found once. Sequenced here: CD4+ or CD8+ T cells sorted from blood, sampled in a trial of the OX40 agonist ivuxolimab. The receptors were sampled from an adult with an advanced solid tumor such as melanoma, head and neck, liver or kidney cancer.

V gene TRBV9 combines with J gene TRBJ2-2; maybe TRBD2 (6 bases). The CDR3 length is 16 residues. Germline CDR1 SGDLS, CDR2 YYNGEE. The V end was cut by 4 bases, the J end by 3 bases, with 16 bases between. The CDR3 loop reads CASSQSGGSYTGELFF. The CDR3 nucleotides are TGTGCCAGCAGCCAAAGTGGGGGGTCCTACACCGGGGAGCTGTTTTTT.

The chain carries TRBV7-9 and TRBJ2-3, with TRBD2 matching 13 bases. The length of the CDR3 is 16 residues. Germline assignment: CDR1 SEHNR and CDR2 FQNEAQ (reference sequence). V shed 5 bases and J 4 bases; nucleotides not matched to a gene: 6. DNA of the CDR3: TGTGCCAGCAGCGTAGTCGGACTAGCGGGAGCAGATACGCAGTATTTT. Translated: CASSVVGLAGADTQYF.

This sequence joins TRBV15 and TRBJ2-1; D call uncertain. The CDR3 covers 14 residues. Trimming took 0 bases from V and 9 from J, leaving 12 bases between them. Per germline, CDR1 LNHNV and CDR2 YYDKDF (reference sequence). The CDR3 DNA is TGTGCCACCAGCAGAGATCAAGTCTCGGGTGAGCAGTTCTTC. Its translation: CATSRDQVSGEQFF.

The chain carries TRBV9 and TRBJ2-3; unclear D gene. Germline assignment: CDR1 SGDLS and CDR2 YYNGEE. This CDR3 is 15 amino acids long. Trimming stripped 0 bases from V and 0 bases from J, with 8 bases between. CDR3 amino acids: CASSVVGFSTDTQYF. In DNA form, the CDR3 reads TGTGCCAGCAGCGTAGTCGGGTTTAGCACAGATACGCAGTATTTT.

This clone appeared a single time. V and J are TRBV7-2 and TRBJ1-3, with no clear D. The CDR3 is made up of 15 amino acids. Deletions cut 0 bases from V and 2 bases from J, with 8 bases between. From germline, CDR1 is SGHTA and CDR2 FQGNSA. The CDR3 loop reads CASSLAWATGNTIYF. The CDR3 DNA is TGTGCCAGCAGCTTAGCGTGGGCTACTGGAAACACCATATATTTT. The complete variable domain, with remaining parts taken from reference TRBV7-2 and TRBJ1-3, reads GAGVSQSPSNKVTEKGKDVELRCDPISGHTALYWYRQSLGQGLEFLIYFQGNSAPDKSGLPSDRFSAERTGGSVSTLTIQRTQQEDSAVYLCASSLAWATGNTIYFGEGSWLTVV.

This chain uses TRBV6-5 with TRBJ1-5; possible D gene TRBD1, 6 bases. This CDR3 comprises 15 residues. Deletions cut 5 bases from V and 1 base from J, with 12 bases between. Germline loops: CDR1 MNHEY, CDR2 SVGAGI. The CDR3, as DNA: TGTGCCAGCAGTATTCAGGGGAGGAGCAATCAGCCCCAGCATTTT. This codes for CASSIQGRSNQPQHF.

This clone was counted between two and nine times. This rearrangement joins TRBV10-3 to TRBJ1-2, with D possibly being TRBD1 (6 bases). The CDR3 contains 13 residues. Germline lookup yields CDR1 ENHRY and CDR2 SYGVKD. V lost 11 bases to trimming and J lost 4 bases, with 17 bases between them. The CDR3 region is CAVSGDLGYGYTF. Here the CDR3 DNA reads TGTGCCGTCTCAGGGGATTTGGGCTATGGCTACACCTTC.

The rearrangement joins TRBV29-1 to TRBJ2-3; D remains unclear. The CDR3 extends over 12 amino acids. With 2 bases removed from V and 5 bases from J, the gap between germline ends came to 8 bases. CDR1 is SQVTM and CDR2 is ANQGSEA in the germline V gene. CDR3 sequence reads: CSVEWSGDTQYF. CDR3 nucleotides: TGCAGCGTTGAATGGTCGGGAGATACGCAGTATTTT.

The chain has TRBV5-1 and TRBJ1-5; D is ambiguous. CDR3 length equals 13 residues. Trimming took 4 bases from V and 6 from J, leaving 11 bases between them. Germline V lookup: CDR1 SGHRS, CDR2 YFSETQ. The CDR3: CASSEGPGQPQHF. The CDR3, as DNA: TGCGCCAGCAGCGAGGGTCCGGGTCAGCCCCAGCATTTT.

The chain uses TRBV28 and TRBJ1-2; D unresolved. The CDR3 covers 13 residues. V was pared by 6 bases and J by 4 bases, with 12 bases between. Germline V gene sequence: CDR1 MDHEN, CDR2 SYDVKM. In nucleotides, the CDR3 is TGTGCCAGCAGCCCCGGTTATATCTATGGCTACACCTTC. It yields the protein CASSPGYIYGYTF.

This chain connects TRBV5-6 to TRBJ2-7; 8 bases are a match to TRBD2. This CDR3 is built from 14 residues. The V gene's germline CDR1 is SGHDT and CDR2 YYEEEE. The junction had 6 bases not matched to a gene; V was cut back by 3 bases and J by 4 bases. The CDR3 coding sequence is TGTGCCAGCAGCTACGGGACTAGGGGGTACGAGCAGTACTTC. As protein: CASSYGTRGYEQYF.

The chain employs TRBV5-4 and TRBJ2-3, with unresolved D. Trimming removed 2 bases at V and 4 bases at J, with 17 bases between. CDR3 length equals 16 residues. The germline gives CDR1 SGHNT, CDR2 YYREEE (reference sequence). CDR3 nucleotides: TGTGCCAGCAGCTTAAAGGTCAGCAGATTTTCAGATACGCAGTATTTT. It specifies CASSLKVSRFSDTQYF. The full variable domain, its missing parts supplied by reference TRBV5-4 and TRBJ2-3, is ETGVTQSPTHLIKTRGQQVTLRCSSQSGHNTVSWYQQALGQGPQFIFQYYREEENGRGNFPPRFSGLQFPNYSSELNVNALELDDSALYLCASSLKVSRFSDTQYFGPGTRLTVL.

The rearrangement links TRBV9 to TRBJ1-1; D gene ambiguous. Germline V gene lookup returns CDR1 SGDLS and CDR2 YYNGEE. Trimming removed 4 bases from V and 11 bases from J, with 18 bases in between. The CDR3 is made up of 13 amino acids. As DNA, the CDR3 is TGTGCCAGCAGCCTCGAGGCGGGCTCTCTGGCTTTCTTT. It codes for CASSLEAGSLAFF.

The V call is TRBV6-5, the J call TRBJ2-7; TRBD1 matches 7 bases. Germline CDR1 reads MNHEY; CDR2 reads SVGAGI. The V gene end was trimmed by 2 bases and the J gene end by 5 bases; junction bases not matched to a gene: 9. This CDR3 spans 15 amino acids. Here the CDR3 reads CASSYRRGRGDEQYF. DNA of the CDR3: TGTGCCAGCAGTTACCGTAGGGGGCGCGGTGACGAGCAGTACTTC.

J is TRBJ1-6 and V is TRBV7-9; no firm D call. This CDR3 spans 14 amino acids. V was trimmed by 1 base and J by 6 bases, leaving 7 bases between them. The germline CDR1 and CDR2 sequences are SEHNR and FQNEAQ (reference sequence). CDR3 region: CASSLVQSNSPLHF. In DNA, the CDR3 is TGTGCCAGCAGCTTAGTTCAGAGTAATTCACCCCTCCACTTT.

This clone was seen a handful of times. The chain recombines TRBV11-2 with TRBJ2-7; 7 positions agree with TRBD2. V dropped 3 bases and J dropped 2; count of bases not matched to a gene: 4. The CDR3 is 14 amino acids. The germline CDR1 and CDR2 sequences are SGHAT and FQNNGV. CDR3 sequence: CASSFIGRTYEQYF. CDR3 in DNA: TGTGCCAGCAGCTTTATCGGGAGGACCTACGAGCAGTACTTC.

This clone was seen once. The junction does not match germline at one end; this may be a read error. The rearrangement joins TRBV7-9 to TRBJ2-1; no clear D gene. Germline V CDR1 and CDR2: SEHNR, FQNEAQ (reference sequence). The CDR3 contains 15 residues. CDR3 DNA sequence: TGTGCCAGCAGCTTAGTTGATGTAGGAAGGAATGGGCAGTTCTTC. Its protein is CASSLVDVGRNGQFF.

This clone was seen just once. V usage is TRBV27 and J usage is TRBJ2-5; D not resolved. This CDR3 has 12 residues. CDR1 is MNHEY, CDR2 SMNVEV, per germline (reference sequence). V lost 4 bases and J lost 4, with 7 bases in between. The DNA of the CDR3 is TGTGCCAGCAGTTATATAGGAGAGACCCAGTACTTC. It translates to CASSYIGETQYF.